This record concerns one T cell receptor beta chain sequence. The repertoire was sequenced with immunoSEQ multiplex PCR; TCRdb's copy has only in-frame clones and lacks some. The sample records about 42,000 clones, around 80% being singletons. The sample belongs to a study of T cell changes during pregnancy in multiple sclerosis. CDR1 is GTSNPN and CDR2 is SVGIG in the germline V gene (reference sequence). Trimming at V came to 0 bases and at J to 8 bases, leaving 3 bases not matched to a gene. The CDR3 length is 13 residues. The J gene is TRBJ1-4, the V gene TRBV30; 7 bases are a match to TRBD1. The sample in question was CD4+ T cells from peripheral blood mononuclear cells, obtained before pregnancy. This clonotype was obtained from a female donor with multiple sclerosis, enrolled in a pregnancy study. Written as DNA, the CDR3 is TGTGCCTGGAGTGTCCAGACAGGGGAAAAACTGTTTTTT. This sequence encodes CAWSVQTGEKLFF.